The 30 T cell receptor beta chains below come from one sample, sequenced in a study of spatial heterogeneity in lung cancer. Whole-study findings and limits: Tumors with more nonsynonymous mutations had more expanded intratumoral alpha and beta TCRs.

TCRdb passed the 5' RACE reads through MiXCR, listing each CDR3 protein once. The sample yields 900 to 1,200 distinct CDR3 sequences, 11% seen once. These receptors have no known antigen. Time point described: sample taken at primary tumor resection. The sample here was lung tumor tissue, taken at surgery. These receptors came from a male donor with early-stage non-small cell lung cancer.

This clonotype is judged medium-sized. The chain carries TRBV7-3 and TRBJ2-5; tentatively, D is TRBD1 or TRBD2 (6 bases each). The germline V gene has CDR1 SGHTA and CDR2 FQGTGA. This CDR3 region has 16 residues. The V end was cut by 2 bases, the J end by 6 bases, with 19 bases between. The CDR3 nucleotides read TGTGCCAGCAGCTTAGGTCCTCTCGGGGGCCTGAAGACCCAGTACTTC. Its protein product is CASSLGPLGGLKTQYF.

This chain uses TRBV6-5 with TRBJ2-7; weak D call: TRBD1 (7 bases). The V and J ends lost 4 bases and 1 base respectively, with 11 bases between them. Germline CDR1 MNHEY, CDR2 SVGAGI. The CDR3 runs 14 residues. This CDR3 is CASSSRDSSYEQYF. CDR3 DNA sequence: TGTGCCAGCAGTTCGCGGGACAGTTCCTACGAGCAGTACTTC.

This clonotype is termed medium-sized (0.01 to 0.1%). The chain employs TRBV20-1 and TRBJ2-3; D not certain. This CDR3 is built from 15 residues. CDR1 and CDR2 (germline): DFQATT, SNEGSKA (reference sequence). The germline V and J ends were trimmed by 0 bases and 0 bases, with 10 bases remaining between them. The CDR3 DNA sequence: TGCAGTGCTAGAGATCTTATCACTAGCACAGATACGCAGTATTTT. Amino acid sequence: CSARDLITSTDTQYF.

By its share, this clonotype is medium-sized (0.01 to 0.1%). The chain carries TRBV10-3 and TRBJ1-6; TRBD1 agrees at 9 bases. The V gene's germline CDR1 is ENHRY and CDR2 SYGVKD. Trimming at V came to 6 bases and at J to 6 bases, leaving 12 bases not matched to a gene. The CDR3 totals 17 residues. The CDR3 here is CAIRATSGTGLNSPLHF. CDR3 bases: TGTGCCATCAGGGCCACGTCCGGGACAGGGCTTAATTCACCCCTCCACTTT.

This clonotype was seen a handful of times. A much larger clonotype is one base distant, so this may be a read error. V and J are TRBV7-9 and TRBJ2-7; TRBD1 agrees at 8 bases. The CDR3 length is 14 residues. Germline V gives CDR1 SEHNR, CDR2 FQNEAQ (reference sequence). The CDR3 protein is CVSSFTGGSYEQYF. CDR3 coding DNA: TGTGTCAGCAGCTTCACAGGGGGTTCTTACGAGCAGTACTTC.

This clonotype rates as medium-sized. The chain has TRBV4-1 and TRBJ1-5, with a weak D call TRBD1 (5 bases). V was cut by 0 bases and J by 4 bases, with 13 bases left in between. Per the germline V gene, CDR1 is MGHRA and CDR2 is YSYEKL. There are 16 residues in the CDR3. DNA for the CDR3: TGCGCCAGCAGCCAAGATAGTGGGGGTAGTAATCAGCCCCAGCATTTT. It codes for CASSQDSGGSNQPQHF.

Within the sample, this clonotype is medium-sized (0.01 to 0.1%). The chain combines TRBV9 with TRBJ1-1; D remains unclear. Trimming left V 2 bases short and J 2 bases short, with 7 bases between. The CDR3 has 13 amino acids. In germline, CDR1 is SGDLS, CDR2 YYNGEE. The CDR3, as DNA: TGTGCCAGCAGCGTCGACACAAACACTGAAGCTTTCTTT. It is translated as CASSVDTNTEAFF.

In its sample, this clonotype is medium-sized. The chain couples TRBV29-1 to TRBJ1-1; D is undetermined. From germline, CDR1 is SQVTM and CDR2 ANQGSEA. There are 12 residues in the CDR3. V lost 7 bases and J lost 3, with 12 bases in between. The CDR3 region is CSARTEDTEAFF. The CDR3 DNA reads TGCAGCGCCCGGACGGAGGACACTGAAGCTTTCTTT. Filled out from reference TRBV29-1 and TRBJ1-1, the complete variable domain reads SAVISQKPSRDICQRGTSLTIQCQVDSQVTMMFWYRQQPGQSLTLIATANQGSEATYESGFVIDKFPISRPNLTFSTLTVSNMSPEDSSIYLCSARTEDTEAFFGQGTRLTVV.

Notes on this clonotype: Possible read error: a much larger clone is one base away. The rearrangement joins TRBV5-6 to TRBJ2-7; D is unclear. Trimming pared 4 bases from V and 4 bases from J, leaving 15 bases between. The CDR3 runs 14 residues. Germline assignment: CDR1 SGHDT and CDR2 YYEEEE. CDR3 in DNA: TGTGCCAGCAGCCCGGGTCCGATTGAATACGAGCAGTACTTC. Protein: CASSPGPIEYEQYF.

This clonotype was counted between two and nine times. This sequence joins TRBV28 and TRBJ1-2; D remains ambiguous. Between the trimmed V and J ends, which lost 3 bases and 8 bases, there was a span of 7 bases. Germline CDR1 reads MDHEN; CDR2 reads SYDVKM. CDR3 length equals 11 residues. CDR3 nucleotide sequence: TGTGCCAGCAGTTTGTTCGGGGGCTACACCTTC. Translating it yields CASSLFGGYTF.

In its sample, this clonotype ranks as medium-sized. This chain connects TRBV7-9 to TRBJ2-3; D unclear. The CDR3 sequence is 12 residues long. Germline V gene data show CDR1 as SEHNR and CDR2 as FQNEAQ (reference sequence). V dropped 5 bases and J dropped 2 bases, with 5 bases sitting between them. CDR3 amino acids: CASSPNTDTQYF. CDR3 DNA: TGTGCCAGCAGCCCAAACACAGATACGCAGTATTTT. The full variable domain, its missing parts supplied by reference TRBV7-9 and TRBJ2-3, is DTGVSQNPRHKITKRGQNVTFRCDPISEHNRLYWYRQTLGQGPEFLTYFQNEAQLEKSRLLSDRFSAERPKGSFSTLEIQRTEQGDSAMYLCASSPNTDTQYFGPGTRLTVL.

By proportion, this clonotype is large. The chain couples TRBV10-3 to TRBJ1-1; D is unclear. Germline V gene sequence: CDR1 ENHRY, CDR2 SYGVKD. CDR3 size: 13 residues. Trimming pared 6 bases from V and 3 bases from J, leaving 11 bases between. Here the CDR3 DNA reads TGTGCCATCAGAGGGATGTCGGACACTGAAGCTTTCTTT. This codes for CAIRGMSDTEAFF.

This clonotype was observed a few times. J is TRBJ2-1 and V is TRBV7-9; D might be TRBD2 (6 bases). Trimming cost V 1 base and J 8 bases, with 15 bases left between them. Per the germline V gene, CDR1 is SEHNR and CDR2 is FQNEAQ (reference sequence). The CDR3 covers 15 residues. CDR3 protein: CASSLGFERVDEQFF. The CDR3 region has the DNA TGTGCCAGCAGCTTAGGTTTCGAGCGGGTGGATGAGCAGTTCTTC.

The chain uses TRBV19 and TRBJ2-2; D gene unclear. Germline V lookup: CDR1 LNHDA, CDR2 SQIVND (reference sequence). The CDR3 contains 14 residues. The V and J ends lost 3 bases and 4 bases respectively, with 9 bases between them. The CDR3 DNA follows: TGTGCCAGTAGTATGCCCCAGATCACCGGGGAGCTGTTTTTT. Its translation: CASSMPQITGELFF.

This clonotype is large within its sample. The chain couples TRBV7-6 to TRBJ2-5; D is ambiguous. V lost 6 bases to trimming and J lost 4 bases, with 24 bases between them. From germline, CDR1 is SGHVS and CDR2 FNYEAQ. The CDR3 runs 17 residues. CDR3 in DNA: TGTGCCAGCAGTTTGTCCGGGTGGGCTTTCGGCGGAGAGACCCAGTACTTC. Translation: CASSLSGWAFGGETQYF.

This clonotype counts as medium-sized. V and J are TRBV20-1 and TRBJ2-1, with 8 bases identical to TRBD2. This CDR3 has 18 amino acids. Germline lookup yields CDR1 DFQATT and CDR2 SNEGSKA (reference sequence). Unmatched junction bases numbered 13, after V lost 3 bases and J lost 0 bases. CDR3 bases: TGCAGTGCTAGTCTAATCGGCGGGGGGACCCGCTCCTACAATGAGCAGTTCTTC. It translates to CSASLIGGGTRSYNEQFF.

This clonotype is categorized as medium-sized (0.01 to 0.1%). The rearrangement uses TRBV5-6 and TRBJ1-2, with no clear D. V was shortened by 0 bases and J by 5 bases, with 5 bases between the two germline ends. The CDR3 runs to 12 residues. Germline CDR1 is SGHDT and CDR2 is YYEEEE. CDR3 protein: CASSLGDYGYTF. The DNA of the CDR3 is TGTGCCAGCAGCTTGGGGGATTATGGCTACACCTTC. Filled out from reference TRBV5-6 and TRBJ1-2, the complete variable domain reads DAGVTQSPTHLIKTRGQQVTLRCSPKSGHDTVSWYQQALGQGPQFIFQYYEEEERQRGNFPDRFSGHQFPNYSSELNVNALLLGDSALYLCASSLGDYGYTFGSGTRLTVV.

The chain combines TRBV2 with TRBJ2-3; 10 bases are a match to TRBD2. V lost 5 bases and J lost 1; bases outside the gene matches: 9. The germline V gene encodes CDR1 SNHLY and CDR2 FYNNEI. There are 17 residues in the CDR3. CDR3 protein: CASSSPTGTSGTDTQYF. The CDR3, as DNA: TGTGCCAGCAGTTCCCCAACCGGGACTAGCGGCACAGATACGCAGTATTTT.

The chain couples TRBV18 to TRBJ2-3; 10 nucleotides line up with TRBD2. The length of the CDR3 is 17 residues. V gave up 1 base and J gave up 4 bases; unmatched junction bases: 8. Germline values: CDR1 KGHSH, CDR2 LQKENI. CDR3 region: CASSPRERGGHADTQYF. As DNA, the CDR3 is TGTGCCAGCTCACCACGGGAGCGGGGGGGCCATGCAGATACGCAGTATTTT.

This clonotype has only a few counts. This chain joins TRBV29-1 and TRBJ2-1, with TRBD1 matching over 7 bases. V lost 4 bases, J lost 2 bases, and 11 bases stayed unmatched. From germline, CDR1 is SQVTM and CDR2 ANQGSEA. The CDR3 covers 16 residues. The DNA for the CDR3 is TGCAGCGTTGGCGACGGGAACAGGGGTGCCTACAATGAGCAGTTCTTC. Its translation: CSVGDGNRGAYNEQFF.

By share of the sample, this clonotype is medium-sized. The J gene is TRBJ1-1, the V gene TRBV6-5; D perhaps matches TRBD1 (6 bases). V lost 5 bases and J lost 6, with 13 bases in between. CDR1 and CDR2 (germline): MNHEY, SVGAGI. There are 13 residues in the CDR3. CDR3 region: CASSPFWGPEAFF. DNA for the CDR3: TGTGCCAGCAGTCCCTTCTGGGGGCCTGAAGCTTTCTTT.

The chain joins TRBV6-5 to TRBJ2-5; the D gene could be TRBD1 or TRBD2 (6 bases each). The CDR3 is 15 residues long. Looked up from germline, CDR1 is MNHEY and CDR2 is SVGAGI. V lost 2 bases and J lost 5, with 15 bases in between. CDR3 amino acids: CASSYTRGAGETQYF. The CDR3 DNA reads as TGTGCCAGCAGTTACACGAGGGGGGCCGGGGAGACCCAGTACTTC.

This clonotype counts as large. The rearrangement joins TRBV10-3 to TRBJ1-1; D gene uncertain. The CDR3 extends over 13 amino acids. Trimming shortened V by 2 bases and J by 1 base, and 5 bases separated the two germline ends. Germline lookup yields CDR1 ENHRY and CDR2 SYGVKD. DNA for the CDR3: TGTGCCATCAGTGAGCCAGGGAACACTGAAGCTTTCTTT. It yields the protein CAISEPGNTEAFF.

This clonotype ranks as medium-sized (0.01 to 0.1%). J is TRBJ2-3 and V is TRBV20-1; D is undetermined. The ends were cut back, 6 bases at V and 5 bases at J, with 12 bases in the middle. CDR1 DFQATT and CDR2 SNEGSKA come from the germline V gene (reference sequence). The CDR3 is 12 residues long. CDR3 protein: CSAPHVKDTQYF. The CDR3 nucleotides are TGCAGTGCCCCTCATGTTAAAGATACGCAGTATTTT.

This clonotype is large (0.1 to 1%) by share. CDR3 sequence: CASSGGGDTQYF. The CDR3 nucleotides read TGTGCCAGCTCGGGGGGAGGAGATACGCAGTATTTT. This chain joins TRBV12-3 or TRBV12-4 and TRBJ2-3, with 7 bases lining up with TRBD2. V gave up 8 bases and J gave up 5 bases; unmatched junction bases: 4. The CDR3 extends over 12 amino acids.

This clonotype is large (0.1 to 1%). The chain couples TRBV9 to TRBJ1-6; 9 positions match TRBD1. The CDR3 totals 15 residues. CDR1 and CDR2 from the germline V gene are SGDLS and YYNGEE. J gave up 5 bases and V 3 bases, and 3 bases lay outside the gene matches. CDR3 coding DNA: TGTGCCAGCAGCGCTCGGACAGGGGATAATTCACCCCTCCACTTT. This encodes CASSARTGDNSPLHF.

In its sample, this clonotype is large. This chain joins TRBV19 and TRBJ2-5; 7 bases are a match to TRBD1. The CDR3 covers 14 residues. V lost 10 bases, J lost 2 bases, and 10 bases stayed unmatched. Per the germline V gene, CDR1 is LNHDA and CDR2 is SQIVND (reference sequence). CDR3 in amino acids: CATTKPGQQETQYF. The CDR3 nucleotides read TGTGCCACCACGAAACCGGGACAGCAAGAGACCCAGTACTTC.

This clonotype rates as large (0.1 to 1%). The chain recombines TRBV20-1 with TRBJ2-7, with D maybe TRBD2 (7 bases). Germline V gene sequence: CDR1 DFQATT, CDR2 SNEGSKA (reference sequence). This CDR3 is built from 14 residues. V dropped 0 bases and J dropped 1 base, with 10 bases sitting between them. CDR3 sequence reads: CSAREGGASYEQYF. The CDR3 DNA sequence: TGCAGTGCTAGAGAAGGGGGGGCGTCCTACGAGCAGTACTTC.

By sample share, this clonotype is large (0.1 to 1%). The V and J genes are TRBV27 and TRBJ1-5, with D hard to call. V was trimmed by 2 bases and J by 1 base, leaving 18 bases between them. The CDR3 sequence is 18 residues long. Germline assignment: CDR1 MNHEY and CDR2 SMNVEV (reference sequence). The CDR3 bases are TGTGCCAGCAGTTTAATAGGCCCGGGCTTCTACAGCAATCAGCCCCAGCATTTT. The encoded protein is CASSLIGPGFYSNQPQHF.

The chain has TRBV28 and TRBJ2-1; 7 bases line up with TRBD2. The germline CDR1 and CDR2 sequences are MDHEN and SYDVKM. The junction had 2 bases not matched to a gene; V was cut back by 3 bases and J by 0 bases. The CDR3 is 15 residues long. DNA of the CDR3: TGTGCCAGCAGTTTGGGCGGGAGCTCCTACAATGAGCAGTTCTTC. It codes for CASSLGGSSYNEQFF.